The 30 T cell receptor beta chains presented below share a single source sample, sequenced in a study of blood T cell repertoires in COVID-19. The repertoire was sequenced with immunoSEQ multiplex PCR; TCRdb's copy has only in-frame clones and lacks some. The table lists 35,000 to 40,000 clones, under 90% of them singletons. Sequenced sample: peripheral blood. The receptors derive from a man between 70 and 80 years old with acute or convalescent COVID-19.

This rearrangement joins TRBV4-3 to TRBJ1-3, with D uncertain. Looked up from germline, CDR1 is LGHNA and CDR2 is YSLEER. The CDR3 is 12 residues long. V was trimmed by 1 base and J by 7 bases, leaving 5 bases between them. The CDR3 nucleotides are TGCGCCAGCAGCCAAGCCGGGAACACCATATATTTT. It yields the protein CASSQAGNTIYF.

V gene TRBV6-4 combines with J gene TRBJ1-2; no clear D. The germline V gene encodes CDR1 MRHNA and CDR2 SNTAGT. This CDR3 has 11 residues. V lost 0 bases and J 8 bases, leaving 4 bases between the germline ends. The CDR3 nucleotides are TGTGCCAGCAGTGACTCGAGAGGCTACACCTTC. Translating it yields CASSDSRGYTF.

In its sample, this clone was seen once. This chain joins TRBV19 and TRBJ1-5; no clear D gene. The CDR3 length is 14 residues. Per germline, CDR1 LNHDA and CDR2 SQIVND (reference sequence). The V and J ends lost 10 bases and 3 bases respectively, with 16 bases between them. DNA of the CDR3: TGTGCCACCGCTGGGAGCTCCCCCAATCAGCCCCAGCATTTT. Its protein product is CATAGSSPNQPQHF.

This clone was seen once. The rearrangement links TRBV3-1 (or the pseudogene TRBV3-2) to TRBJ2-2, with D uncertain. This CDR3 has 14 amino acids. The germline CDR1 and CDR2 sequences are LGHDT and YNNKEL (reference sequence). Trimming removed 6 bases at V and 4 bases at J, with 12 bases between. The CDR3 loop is CASSPARFTGELFF. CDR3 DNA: TGTGCCAGCAGTCCCGCGCGGTTCACCGGGGAGCTGTTTTTT.

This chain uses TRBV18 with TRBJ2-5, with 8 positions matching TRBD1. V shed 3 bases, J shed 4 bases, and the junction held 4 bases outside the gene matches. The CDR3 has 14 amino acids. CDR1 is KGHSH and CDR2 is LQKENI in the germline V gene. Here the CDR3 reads CASSPTQGGETQYF. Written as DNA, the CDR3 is TGTGCCAGCTCACCGACACAGGGGGGAGAGACCCAGTACTTC.

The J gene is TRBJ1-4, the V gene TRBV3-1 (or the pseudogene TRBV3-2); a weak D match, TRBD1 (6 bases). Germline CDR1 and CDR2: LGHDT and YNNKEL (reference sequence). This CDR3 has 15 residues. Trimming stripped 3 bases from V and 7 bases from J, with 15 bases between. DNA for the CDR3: TGTGCCAGCAGCCACCTGCAGGGGAGTGGTGAAAAACTGTTTTTT. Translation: CASSHLQGSGEKLFF.

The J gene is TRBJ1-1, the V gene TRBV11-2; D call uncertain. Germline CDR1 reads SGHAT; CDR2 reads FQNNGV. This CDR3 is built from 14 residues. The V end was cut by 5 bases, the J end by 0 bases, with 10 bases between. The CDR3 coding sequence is TGTGCCAGCAGCCCAAAGACACTGAACACTGAAGCTTTCTTT. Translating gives CASSPKTLNTEAFF.

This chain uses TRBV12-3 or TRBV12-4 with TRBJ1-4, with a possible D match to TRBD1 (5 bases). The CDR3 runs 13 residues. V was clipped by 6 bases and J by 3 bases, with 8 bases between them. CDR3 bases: TGTGCCAGCAGCGGGGGATCTAATGAAAAACTGTTTTTT. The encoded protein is CASSGGSNEKLFF.

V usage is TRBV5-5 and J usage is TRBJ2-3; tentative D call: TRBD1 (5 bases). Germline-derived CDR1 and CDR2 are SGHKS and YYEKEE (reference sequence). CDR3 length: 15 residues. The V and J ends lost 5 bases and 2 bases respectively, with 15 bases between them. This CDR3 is CASSHTGIPTDTQYF. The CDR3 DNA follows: TGTGCCAGCAGTCATACAGGAATCCCCACAGATACGCAGTATTTT.

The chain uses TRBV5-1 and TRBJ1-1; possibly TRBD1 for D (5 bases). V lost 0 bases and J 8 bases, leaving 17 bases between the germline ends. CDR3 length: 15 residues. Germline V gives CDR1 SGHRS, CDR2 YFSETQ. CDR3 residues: CASSLAGRGGGEAFF. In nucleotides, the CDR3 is TGCGCCAGCAGCTTGGCCGGGCGCGGGGGTGGGGAAGCTTTCTTT.

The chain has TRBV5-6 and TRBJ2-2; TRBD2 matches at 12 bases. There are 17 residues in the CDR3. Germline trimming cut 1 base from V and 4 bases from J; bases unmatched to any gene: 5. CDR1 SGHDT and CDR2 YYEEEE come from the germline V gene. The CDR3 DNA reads TGTGCCAGCAGCTTGTTGACTAGCGGGAGTGGCACCGGGGAGCTGTTTTTT. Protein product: CASSLLTSGSGTGELFF.

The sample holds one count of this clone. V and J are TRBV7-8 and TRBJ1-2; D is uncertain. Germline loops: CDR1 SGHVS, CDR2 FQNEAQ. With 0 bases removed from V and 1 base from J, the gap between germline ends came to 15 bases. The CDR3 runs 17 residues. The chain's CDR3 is CASSLAAGEWGNYGYTF. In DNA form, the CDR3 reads TGTGCCAGCAGCTTAGCGGCCGGGGAGTGGGGTAACTATGGCTACACCTTC. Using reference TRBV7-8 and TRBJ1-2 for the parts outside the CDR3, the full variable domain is GAGVSQSPRYKVAKRGQDVALRCDPISGHVSLFWYQQALGQGPEFLTYFQNEAQLDKSGLPSDRFFAERPEGSVSTLKIQRTQQEDSAVYLCASSLAAGEWGNYGYTFGSGTRLTVV.

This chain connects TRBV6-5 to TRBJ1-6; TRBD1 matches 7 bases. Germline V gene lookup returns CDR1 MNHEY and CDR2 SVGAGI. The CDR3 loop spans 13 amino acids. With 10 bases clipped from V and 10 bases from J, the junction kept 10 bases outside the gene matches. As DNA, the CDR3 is TGTGCCACCCAGGGGGGCTTCAAGTCACCCCTCCACTTT. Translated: CATQGGFKSPLHF.

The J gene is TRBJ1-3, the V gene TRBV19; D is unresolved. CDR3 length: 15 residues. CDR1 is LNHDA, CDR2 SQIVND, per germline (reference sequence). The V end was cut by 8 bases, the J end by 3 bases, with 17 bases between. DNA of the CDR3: TGTGCCAGTGAGGGCCTGGCAGGAGGTGGAAACACCATATATTTT. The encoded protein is CASEGLAGGGNTIYF.

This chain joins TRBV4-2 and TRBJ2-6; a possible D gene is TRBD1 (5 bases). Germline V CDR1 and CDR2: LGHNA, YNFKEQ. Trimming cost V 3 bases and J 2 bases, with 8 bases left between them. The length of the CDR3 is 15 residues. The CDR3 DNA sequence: TGTGCCAGCAGCCAGGCAGGGACTGGGGCCAACGTCCTGACTTTC. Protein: CASSQAGTGANVLTF.

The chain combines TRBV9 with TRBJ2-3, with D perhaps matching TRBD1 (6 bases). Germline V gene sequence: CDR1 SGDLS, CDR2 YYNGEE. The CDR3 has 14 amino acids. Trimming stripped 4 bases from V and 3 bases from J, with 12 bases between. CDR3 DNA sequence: TGTGCCAGCAGCAAAGACGGACAGACAGATACGCAGTATTTT. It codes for CASSKDGQTDTQYF.

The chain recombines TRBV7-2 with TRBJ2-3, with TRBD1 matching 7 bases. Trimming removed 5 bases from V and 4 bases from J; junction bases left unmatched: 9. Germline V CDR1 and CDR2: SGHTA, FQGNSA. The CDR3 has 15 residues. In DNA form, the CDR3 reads TGTGCCAGCAGCCTAAATCCGGGACAGTCAGATACGCAGTATTTT. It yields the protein CASSLNPGQSDTQYF.

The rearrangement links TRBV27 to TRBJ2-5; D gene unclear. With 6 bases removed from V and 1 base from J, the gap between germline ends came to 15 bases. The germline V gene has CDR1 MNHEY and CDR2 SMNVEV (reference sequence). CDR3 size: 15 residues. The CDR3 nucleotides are TGTGCCAGCAGCCCCCAGTGGGCTACCCAAGAGACCCAGTACTTC. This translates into CASSPQWATQETQYF.

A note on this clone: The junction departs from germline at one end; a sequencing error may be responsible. The DNA of the CDR3 is TGCAGCGTTGAAGAAAGCCAACAGGGAAGGCACTTC. Translating gives CSVEESQQGRHF. The V gene is TRBV29-1, the J gene TRBJ2-7, with D tentatively TRBD1 (6 bases). Germline V gene lookup returns CDR1 SQVTM and CDR2 ANQGSEA. This CDR3 spans 12 amino acids.

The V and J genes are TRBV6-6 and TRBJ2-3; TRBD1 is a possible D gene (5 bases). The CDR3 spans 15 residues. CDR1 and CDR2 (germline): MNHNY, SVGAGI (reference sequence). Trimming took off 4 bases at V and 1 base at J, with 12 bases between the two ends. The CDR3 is CASSFPGAGTDTQYF. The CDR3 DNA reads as TGTGCCAGCAGTTTCCCTGGGGCGGGCACAGATACGCAGTATTTT.

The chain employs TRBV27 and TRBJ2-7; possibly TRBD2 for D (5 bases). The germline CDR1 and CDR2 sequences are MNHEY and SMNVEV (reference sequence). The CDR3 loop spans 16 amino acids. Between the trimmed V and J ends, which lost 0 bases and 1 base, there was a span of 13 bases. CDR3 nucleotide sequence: TGTGCCAGCAGTTTATCGGCTACCGGGATATCCTACGAGCAGTACTTC. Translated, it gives CASSLSATGISYEQYF.

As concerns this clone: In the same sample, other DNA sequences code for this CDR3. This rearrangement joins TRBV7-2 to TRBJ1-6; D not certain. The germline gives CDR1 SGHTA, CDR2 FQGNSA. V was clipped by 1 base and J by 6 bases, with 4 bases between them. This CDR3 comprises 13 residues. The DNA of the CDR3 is TGTGCCAGCAGCTTAGGGCTTAATTCACCCCTCCACTTT. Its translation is CASSLGLNSPLHF.

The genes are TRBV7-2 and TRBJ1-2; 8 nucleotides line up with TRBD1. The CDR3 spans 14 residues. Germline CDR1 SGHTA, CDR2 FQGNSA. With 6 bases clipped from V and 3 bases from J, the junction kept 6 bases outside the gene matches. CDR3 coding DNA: TGTGCCAGCAGTTCTTCAGGGGGCTACTATGGCTACACCTTC. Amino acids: CASSSSGGYYGYTF.

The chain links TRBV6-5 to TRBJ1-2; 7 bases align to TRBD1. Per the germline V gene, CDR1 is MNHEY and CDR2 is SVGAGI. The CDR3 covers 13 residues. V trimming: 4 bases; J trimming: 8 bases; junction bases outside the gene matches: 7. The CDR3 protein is CASSFRDRGGYTF. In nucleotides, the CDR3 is TGTGCCAGCAGTTTTAGGGACAGAGGGGGCTACACCTTC.

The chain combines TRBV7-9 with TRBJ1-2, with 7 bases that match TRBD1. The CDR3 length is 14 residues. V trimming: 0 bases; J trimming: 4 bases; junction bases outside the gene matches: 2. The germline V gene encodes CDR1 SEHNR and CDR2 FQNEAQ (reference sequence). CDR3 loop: CASSLASGGYGYTF. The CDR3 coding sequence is TGTGCCAGCAGCTTAGCGTCAGGGGGCTATGGCTACACCTTC.

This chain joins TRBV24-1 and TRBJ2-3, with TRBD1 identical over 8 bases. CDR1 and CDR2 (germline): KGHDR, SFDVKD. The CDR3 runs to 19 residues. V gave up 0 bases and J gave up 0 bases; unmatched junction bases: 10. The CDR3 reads CATSDLSGQVFSSTDTQYF. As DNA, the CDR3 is TGTGCCACCAGTGATTTGTCGGGACAGGTCTTTTCTAGCACAGATACGCAGTATTTT.

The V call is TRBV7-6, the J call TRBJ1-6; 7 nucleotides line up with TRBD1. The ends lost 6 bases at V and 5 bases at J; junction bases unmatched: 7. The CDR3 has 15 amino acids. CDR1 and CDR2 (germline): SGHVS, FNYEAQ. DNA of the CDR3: TGTGCCAGCAGGTCCGGGGACAGAGATAATTCACCCCTCCACTTT. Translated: CASRSGDRDNSPLHF.

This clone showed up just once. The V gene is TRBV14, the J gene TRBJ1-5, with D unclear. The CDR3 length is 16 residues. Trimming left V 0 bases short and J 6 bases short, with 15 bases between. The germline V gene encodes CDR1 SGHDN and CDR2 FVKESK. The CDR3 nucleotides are TGTGCCAGCAGCCAAGATTTTTGTATACCCGGTCAGCCCCAGCATTTT. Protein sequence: CASSQDFCIPGQPQHF.

The CDR3: CASSLGGLGNEKLFF. The DNA for the CDR3 is TGCGCCAGCAGCTTGGGAGGGCTCGGTAATGAAAAACTGTTTTTT. This rearrangement joins TRBV5-1 to TRBJ1-4; D not resolved. Trimming left V 0 bases short and J 4 bases short, with 10 bases between. This CDR3 has 15 residues. Germline lookup yields CDR1 SGHRS and CDR2 YFSETQ.

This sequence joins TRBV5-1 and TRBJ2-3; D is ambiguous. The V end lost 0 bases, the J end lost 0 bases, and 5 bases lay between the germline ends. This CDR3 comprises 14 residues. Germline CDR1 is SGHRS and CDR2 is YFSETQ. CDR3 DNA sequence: TGCGCCAGCAGCTTGGATGGCAGCACAGATACGCAGTATTTT. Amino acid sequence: CASSLDGSTDTQYF.